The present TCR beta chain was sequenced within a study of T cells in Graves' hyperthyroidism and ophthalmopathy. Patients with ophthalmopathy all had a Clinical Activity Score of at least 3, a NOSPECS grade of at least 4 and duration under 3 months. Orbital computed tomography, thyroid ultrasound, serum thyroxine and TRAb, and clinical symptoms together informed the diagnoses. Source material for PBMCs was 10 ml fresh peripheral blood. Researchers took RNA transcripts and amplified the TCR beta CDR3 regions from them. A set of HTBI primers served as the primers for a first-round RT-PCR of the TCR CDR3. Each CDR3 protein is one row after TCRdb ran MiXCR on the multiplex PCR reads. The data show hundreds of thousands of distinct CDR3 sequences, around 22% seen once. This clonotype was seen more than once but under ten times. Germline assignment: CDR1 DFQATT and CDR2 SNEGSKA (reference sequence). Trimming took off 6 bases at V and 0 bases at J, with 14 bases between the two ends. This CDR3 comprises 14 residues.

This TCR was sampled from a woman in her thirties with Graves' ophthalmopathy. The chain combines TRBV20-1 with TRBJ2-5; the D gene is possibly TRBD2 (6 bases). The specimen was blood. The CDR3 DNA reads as TGCAGTGCCCCCGGGACTGCGTACCAAGAGACCCAGTACTTC. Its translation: CSAPGTAYQETQYF.